This is a list of T cell receptor beta chains from one sample in a study of T cell responses to AZD1222 COVID-19 vaccine. TCRdb keeps only in-frame clones here, not all; method: immunoSEQ multiplex PCR. The sample lists about 150,000 clones; over 80% were seen once. The sample here was peripheral blood, taken 28 days after the second AZD1222 dose. Source of these receptors: an adult who received the AZD1222 COVID-19 vaccine. Both conserved end residues are part of each CDR3.

>TRBJ2-3|TRBV7-6|15
CASSGRQGSTDTQYF
>TRBJ1-1|TRBV7-3|18
CASSTRTGGSVMNTEAFF
>TRBJ1-6|TRBV30|14
CAWKDRAYNSPLHF
>TRBJ2-3|TRBV13|17
CASSLGTGSPLTDTQYF
>TRBJ1-2|TRBV15|15
CATSRPGQGHYGYTF
>TRBJ1-6|TRBV3-1/TRBV3-2|14
CASSQDRGESPLHF
>TRBJ1-3|TRBV9|13
CASSAGTGNTIYF
>TRBJ1-5|TRBV5-4|13
CASSLEDNQPQHF
>TRBJ1-4|TRBV6-5|13
CATTTGGGEKLFF
>TRBJ1-2|TRBV29-1|13
CSVVGLASYGYTF
>TRBJ1-4|TRBV27|14
CASSSGQAAGKLFF
>TRBJ1-2|TRBV6-1|14
CASSETQGSYGYTF
>TRBJ2-5|TRBV19|13
CASSIRPAETQYF
>TRBJ2-1|TRBV9|13
CASGTASFDEQFF
>TRBJ2-7|TRBV6-5|15
CASSRVDLSTYEQYF
>TRBJ1-6|TRBV6-5|13
CASTGTGESPLHF
>TRBJ2-3|TRBV7-2|16
CASSSNQRTSGPLGLF
>TRBJ1-2|TRBV23-1|16
CASSPFVPDRAYGYTF
>TRBJ1-2|TRBV24-1|14
CATSDWDRAYGYTF
>TRBJ1-1|TRBV19|10
CASGYTEAFF
>TRBJ2-1|TRBV6-5|14
CASLSGLNSGEQFF
>TRBJ1-1|TRBV19|16
CASSARDRGVNTEAFF
>TRBJ1-1|TRBV21-1|16
CASSKVVRGKNTEAFF
>TRBJ1-4|TRBV5-1|15
CASSLVTGGNEKLFF
>TRBJ2-3|TRBV18|17
CASSPPGLAGSGDTQYF
>TRBJ1-1|TRBV15|14
CATQAGTLNTEAFF
>TRBJ2-2|TRBV7-6|15
CASSLERVNTGELFF
>TRBJ1-2|TRBV18|17
CASSPFPTGGRDYGYTF